This paragraph covers one T cell receptor (beta chain) sequence. The data are from a study of blood T cell repertoires in COVID-19. Overall study: PBMCs, B-cell-depleted T cells, or T cells provided the cDNA or gDNA that made up the material.

The protocol was immunoSEQ multiplex PCR, while the TCRdb copy is restricted to in-frame clones and leaves out a portion. This sample carries about 81,000 clones, roughly 78% of them seen once, and the ten largest clones take about 7.4%. Unmatched junction bases numbered 2, after V lost 4 bases and J lost 6 bases. The CDR3 covers 12 residues. Germline values: CDR1 SQVTM, CDR2 ANQGSEA. Sequenced input: peripheral blood. V usage is TRBV29-1 and J usage is TRBJ2-7, with TRBD1 matching over 11 bases. This receptor was obtained from a human donor in a cohort sampled during active COVID-19. In DNA, the CDR3 is TGCAGCGTTGGGACAGGGGGCGGCGAGCAGTACTTC. Its protein is CSVGTGGGEQYF.